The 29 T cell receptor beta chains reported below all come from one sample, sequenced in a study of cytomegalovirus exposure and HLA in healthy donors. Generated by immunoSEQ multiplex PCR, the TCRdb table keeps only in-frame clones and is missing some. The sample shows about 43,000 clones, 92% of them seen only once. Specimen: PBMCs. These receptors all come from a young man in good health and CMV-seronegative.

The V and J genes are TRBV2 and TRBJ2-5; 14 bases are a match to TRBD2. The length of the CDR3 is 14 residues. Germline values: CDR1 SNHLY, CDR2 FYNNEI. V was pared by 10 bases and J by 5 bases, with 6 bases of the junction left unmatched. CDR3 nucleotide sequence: TGTGCCACGACTAGCGGGGGGGCAAGGGAGACCCAGTACTTC. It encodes CATTSGGARETQYF.

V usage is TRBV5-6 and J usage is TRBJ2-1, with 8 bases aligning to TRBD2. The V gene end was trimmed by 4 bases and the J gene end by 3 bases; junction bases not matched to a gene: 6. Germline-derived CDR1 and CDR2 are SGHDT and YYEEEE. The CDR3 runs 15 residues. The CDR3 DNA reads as TGTGCCAGCAGCGTACTAGCGGCCGTCTACAATGAGCAGTTCTTC. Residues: CASSVLAAVYNEQFF.

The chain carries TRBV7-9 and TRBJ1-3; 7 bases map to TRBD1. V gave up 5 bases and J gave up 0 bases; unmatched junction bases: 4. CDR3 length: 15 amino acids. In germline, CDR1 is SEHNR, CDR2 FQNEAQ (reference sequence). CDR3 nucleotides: TGTGCCAGCAGCGTGACAGGGAGCTCTGGAAACACCATATATTTT. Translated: CASSVTGSSGNTIYF.

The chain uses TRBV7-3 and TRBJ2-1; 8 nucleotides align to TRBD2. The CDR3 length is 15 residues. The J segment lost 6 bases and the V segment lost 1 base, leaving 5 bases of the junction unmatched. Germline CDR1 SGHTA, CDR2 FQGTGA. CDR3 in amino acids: CASSLSGGQGNEQFF. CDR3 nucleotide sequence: TGTGCCAGCAGCTTAAGCGGGGGGCAAGGCAATGAGCAGTTCTTC.

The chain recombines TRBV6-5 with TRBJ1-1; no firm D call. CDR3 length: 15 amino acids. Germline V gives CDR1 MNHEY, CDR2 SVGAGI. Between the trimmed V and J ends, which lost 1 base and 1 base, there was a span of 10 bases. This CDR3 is CASSYWRNSNTEAFF. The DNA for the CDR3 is TGTGCCAGCAGTTACTGGAGAAACTCGAACACTGAAGCTTTCTTT.

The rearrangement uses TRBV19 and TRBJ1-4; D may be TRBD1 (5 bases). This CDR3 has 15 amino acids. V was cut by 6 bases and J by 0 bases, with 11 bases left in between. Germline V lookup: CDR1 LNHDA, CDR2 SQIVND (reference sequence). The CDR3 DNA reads TGTGCCAGTAGCAGGACATTTGCAACTAATGAAAAACTGTTTTTT. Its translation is CASSRTFATNEKLFF.

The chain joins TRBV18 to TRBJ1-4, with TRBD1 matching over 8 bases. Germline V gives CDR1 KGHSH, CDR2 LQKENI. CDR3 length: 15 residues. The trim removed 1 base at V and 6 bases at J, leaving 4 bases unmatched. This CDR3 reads CASSPRETGDEKLFF. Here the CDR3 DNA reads TGTGCCAGCTCACCACGGGAGACAGGGGATGAAAAACTGTTTTTT. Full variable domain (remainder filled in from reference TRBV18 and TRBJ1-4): NAGVMQNPRHLVRRRGQEARLRCSPMKGHSHVYWYRQLPEEGLKFMVYLQKENIIDESGMPKERFSAEFPKEGPSILRIQQVVRGDSAAYFCASSPRETGDEKLFFGSGTQLSVL.

This chain's CDR3 is CASSRTFNEQFF. The CDR3 nucleotides read TGTGCCAGCAGCCGGACTTTCAATGAGCAGTTCTTC. The rearrangement joins TRBV5-5 to TRBJ2-1; D is possibly TRBD2 (5 bases). V shed 4 bases and J shed 6 bases, with 8 bases lying between them. The CDR3 covers 12 residues. Germline V lookup: CDR1 SGHKS, CDR2 YYEKEE (reference sequence).

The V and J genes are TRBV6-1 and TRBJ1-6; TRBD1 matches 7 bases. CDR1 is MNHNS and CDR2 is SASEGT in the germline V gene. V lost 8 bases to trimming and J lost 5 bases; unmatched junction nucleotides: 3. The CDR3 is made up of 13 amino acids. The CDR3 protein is CASLTGDNSPLHF. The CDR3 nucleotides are TGTGCCAGCCTAACAGGGGATAATTCACCCCTCCACTTT.

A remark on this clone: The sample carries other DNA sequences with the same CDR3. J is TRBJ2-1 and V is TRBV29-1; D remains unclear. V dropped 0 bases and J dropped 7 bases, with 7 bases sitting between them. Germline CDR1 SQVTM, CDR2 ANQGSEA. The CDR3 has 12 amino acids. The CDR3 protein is CSVEEIPNEQFF. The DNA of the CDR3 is TGCAGCGTTGAAGAAATCCCTAATGAGCAGTTCTTC.

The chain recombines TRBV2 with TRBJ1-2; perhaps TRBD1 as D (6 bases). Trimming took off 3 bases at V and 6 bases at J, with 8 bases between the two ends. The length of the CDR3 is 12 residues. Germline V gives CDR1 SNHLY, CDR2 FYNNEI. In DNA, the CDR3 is TGTGCCAGCAGTGAGAACAGGGATGGCTACACCTTC. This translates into CASSENRDGYTF.

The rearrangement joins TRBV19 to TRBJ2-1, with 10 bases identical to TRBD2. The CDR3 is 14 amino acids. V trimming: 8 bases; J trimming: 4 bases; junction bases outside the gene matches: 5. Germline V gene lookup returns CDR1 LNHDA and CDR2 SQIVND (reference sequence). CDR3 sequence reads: CASSPSGGYNEQFF. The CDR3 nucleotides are TGTGCCAGTTCACCTAGCGGGGGATACAATGAGCAGTTCTTC.

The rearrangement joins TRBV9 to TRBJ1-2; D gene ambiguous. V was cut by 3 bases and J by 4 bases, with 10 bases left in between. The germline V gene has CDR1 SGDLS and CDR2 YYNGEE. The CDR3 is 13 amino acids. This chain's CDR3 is CASSAGGGYGYTF. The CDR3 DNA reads TGTGCCAGCAGCGCTGGCGGTGGCTATGGCTACACCTTC.

CDR3 protein: CASSLGQGANYEQYF. The CDR3 DNA is TGTGCCAGCAGCTTGGGGCAGGGGGCGAACTACGAGCAGTACTTC. The rearrangement joins TRBV5-4 to TRBJ2-7, with TRBD1 matching over 8 bases. CDR1 and CDR2 from the germline V gene are SGHNT and YYREEE (reference sequence). The ends lost 0 bases at V and 3 bases at J; junction bases unmatched: 5. The CDR3 runs 15 residues. Full variable domain (rest looked up from reference TRBV5-4 and TRBJ2-7): ETGVTQSPTHLIKTRGQQVTLRCSSQSGHNTVSWYQQALGQGPQFIFQYYREEENGRGNFPPRFSGLQFPNYSSELNVNALELDDSALYLCASSLGQGANYEQYFGPGTRLTVT.

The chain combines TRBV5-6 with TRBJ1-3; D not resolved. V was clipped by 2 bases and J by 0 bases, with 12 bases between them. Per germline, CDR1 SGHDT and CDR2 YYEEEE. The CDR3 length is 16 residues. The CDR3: CASSFGSDRSGNTIYF. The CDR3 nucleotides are TGTGCCAGCAGCTTCGGGAGTGACCGCTCTGGAAACACCATATATTTT.

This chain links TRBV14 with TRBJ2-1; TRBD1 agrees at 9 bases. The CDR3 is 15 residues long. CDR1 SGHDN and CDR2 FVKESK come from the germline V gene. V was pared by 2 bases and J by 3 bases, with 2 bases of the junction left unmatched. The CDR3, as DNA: TGTGCCAGCAGCCAACGACAGGGGGGCTACAATGAGCAGTTCTTC. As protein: CASSQRQGGYNEQFF. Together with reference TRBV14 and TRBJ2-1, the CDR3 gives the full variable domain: EAGVTQFPSHSVIEKGQTVTLRCDPISGHDNLYWYRRVMGKEIKFLLHFVKESKQDESGMPNNRFLAERTGGTYSTLKVQPAELEDSGVYFCASSQRQGGYNEQFFGPGTRLTVL.

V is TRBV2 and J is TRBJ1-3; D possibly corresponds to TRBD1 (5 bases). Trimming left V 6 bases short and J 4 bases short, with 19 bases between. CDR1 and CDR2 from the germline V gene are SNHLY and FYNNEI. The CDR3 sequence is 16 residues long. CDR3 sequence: CASSPAGPRTGNTIYF. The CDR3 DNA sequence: TGTGCCAGCAGCCCCGCGGGACCCCGAACGGGAAACACCATATATTTT. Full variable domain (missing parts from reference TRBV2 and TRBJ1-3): EPEVTQTPSHQVTQMGQEVILRCVPISNHLYFYWYRQILGQKVEFLVSFYNNEISEKSEIFDDQFSVERPDGSNFTLKIRSTKLEDSAMYFCASSPAGPRTGNTIYFGEGSWLTVV.

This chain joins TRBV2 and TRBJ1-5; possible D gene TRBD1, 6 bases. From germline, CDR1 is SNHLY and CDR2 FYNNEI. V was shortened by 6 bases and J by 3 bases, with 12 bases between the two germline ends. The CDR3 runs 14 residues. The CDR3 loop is CASSAGTSNQPQHF. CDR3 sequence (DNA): TGTGCCAGCAGCGCCGGGACATCCAATCAGCCCCAGCATTTT.

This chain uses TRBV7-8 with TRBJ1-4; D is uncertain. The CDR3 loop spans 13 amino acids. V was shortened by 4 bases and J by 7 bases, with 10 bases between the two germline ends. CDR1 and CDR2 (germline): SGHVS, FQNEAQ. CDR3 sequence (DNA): TGTGCCAGCAGCTACGCGTTTGGTGAAAAACTGTTTTTT. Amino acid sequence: CASSYAFGEKLFF.

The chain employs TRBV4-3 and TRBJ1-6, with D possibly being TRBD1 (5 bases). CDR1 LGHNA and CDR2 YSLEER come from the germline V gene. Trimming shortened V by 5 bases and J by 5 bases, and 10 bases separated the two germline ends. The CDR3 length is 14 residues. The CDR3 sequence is CASSRGQDNSPLHF. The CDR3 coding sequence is TGCGCCAGCAGCAGAGGACAAGATAATTCACCCCTCCACTTT.

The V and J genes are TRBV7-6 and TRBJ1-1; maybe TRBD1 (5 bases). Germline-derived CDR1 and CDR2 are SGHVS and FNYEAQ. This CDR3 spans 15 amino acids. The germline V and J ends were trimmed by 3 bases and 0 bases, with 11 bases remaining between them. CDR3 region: CASSFRGGMNTEAFF. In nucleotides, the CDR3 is TGTGCCAGCAGCTTCCGGGGGGGTATGAACACTGAAGCTTTCTTT.

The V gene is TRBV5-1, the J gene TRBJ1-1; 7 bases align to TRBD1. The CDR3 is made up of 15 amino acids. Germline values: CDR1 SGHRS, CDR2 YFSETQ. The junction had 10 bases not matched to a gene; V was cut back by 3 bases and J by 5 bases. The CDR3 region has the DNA TGCGCCAGCAGCTCCGGATGGACAGGAGAGACTGAAGCTTTCTTT. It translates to CASSSGWTGETEAFF. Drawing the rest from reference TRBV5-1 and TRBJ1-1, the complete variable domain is KAGVTQTPRYLIKTRGQQVTLSCSPISGHRSVSWYQQTPGQGLQFLFEYFSETQRNKGNFPGRFSGRQFSNSRSEMNVSTLELGDSALYLCASSSGWTGETEAFFGQGTRLTVV.

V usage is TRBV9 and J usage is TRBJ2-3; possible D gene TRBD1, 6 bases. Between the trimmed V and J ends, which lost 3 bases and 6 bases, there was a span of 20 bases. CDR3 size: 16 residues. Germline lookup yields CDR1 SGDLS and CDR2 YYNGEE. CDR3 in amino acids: CASSDPFSTGEDTQYF. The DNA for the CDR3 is TGTGCCAGCAGCGATCCGTTTTCGACAGGCGAGGATACGCAGTATTTT.

CDR3 sequence reads: CASSMTDPTEAFF. In nucleotides, the CDR3 is TGTGCCAGCAGTATGACAGACCCCACTGAAGCTTTCTTT. This chain connects TRBV6-6 to TRBJ1-1; D perhaps matches TRBD1 (5 bases). Trimming shortened V by 5 bases and J by 4 bases, and 11 bases separated the two germline ends. The CDR3 is 13 amino acids. The germline V gene encodes CDR1 MNHNY and CDR2 SVGAGI (reference sequence).

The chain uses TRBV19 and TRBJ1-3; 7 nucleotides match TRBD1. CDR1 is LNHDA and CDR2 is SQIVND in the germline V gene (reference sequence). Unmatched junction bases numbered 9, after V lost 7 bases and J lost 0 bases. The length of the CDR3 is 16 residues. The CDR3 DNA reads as TGTGCCAGTACTCTGACAGGGCGAATCTCTGGAAACACCATATATTTT. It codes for CASTLTGRISGNTIYF.

The CDR3 region has the DNA TGTGCCAGCAGCGTAGGACAGGGCGATGGAAACACCATATATTTT. Protein: CASSVGQGDGNTIYF. The J gene is TRBJ1-3, the V gene TRBV9; 7 bases fit TRBD1. The germline V gene encodes CDR1 SGDLS and CDR2 YYNGEE. This CDR3 has 15 residues. Losses at the gene ends were 0 bases for V and 3 bases for J; bases not matched to a gene: 3.

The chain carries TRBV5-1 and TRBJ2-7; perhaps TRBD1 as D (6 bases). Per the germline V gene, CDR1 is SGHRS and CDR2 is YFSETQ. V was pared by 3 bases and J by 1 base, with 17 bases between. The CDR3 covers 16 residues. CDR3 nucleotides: TGCGCCAGCAGCTCGGGAACCGGGACAACTTCCTACGAGCAGTACTTC. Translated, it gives CASSSGTGTTSYEQYF.

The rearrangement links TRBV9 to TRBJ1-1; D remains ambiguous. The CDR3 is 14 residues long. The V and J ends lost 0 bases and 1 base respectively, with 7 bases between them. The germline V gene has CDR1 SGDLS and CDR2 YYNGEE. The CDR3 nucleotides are TGTGCCAGCAGCGTAGTTTTATCGAACACTGAAGCTTTCTTT. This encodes CASSVVLSNTEAFF.

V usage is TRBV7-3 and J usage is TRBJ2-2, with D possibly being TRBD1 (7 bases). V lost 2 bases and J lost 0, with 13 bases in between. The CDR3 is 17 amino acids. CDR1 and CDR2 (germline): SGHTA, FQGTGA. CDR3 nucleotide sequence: TGTGCCAGCAGCTTATCAGGGGGGCCCTCGAACACCGGGGAGCTGTTTTTT. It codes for CASSLSGGPSNTGELFF.